This T cell receptor beta chain was recovered during a study of T cell changes during pregnancy in multiple sclerosis. Trimming stripped 5 bases from V and 6 bases from J, with 17 bases between. This CDR3 has 14 amino acids. Germline CDR1 reads SEHNR; CDR2 reads FQNEAQ (reference sequence). Sequencing was performed with immunoSEQ multiplex PCR; in TCRdb, only in-frame clones are kept and a portion is missing. Of tens of thousands of clones in the sample, roughly 92% are singletons; the top ten hold roughly 0.52%. This receptor was taken from a female donor with multiple sclerosis, enrolled in a pregnancy study. Here the sequenced sample was CD4+ T cells from peripheral blood mononuclear cells, taken in the third trimester of pregnancy. The chain combines TRBV7-9 with TRBJ2-7; weak D call: TRBD1 (6 bases). Here the CDR3 DNA reads TGTGCCAGCAGCCCACAGGGAAACGGATTCGAGCAGTACTTC. Encoded protein: CASSPQGNGFEQYF. Looking up the rest from reference TRBV7-9 and TRBJ2-7 gives the full variable domain: DTGVSQNPRHKITKRGQNVTFRCDPISEHNRLYWYRQTLGQGPEFLTYFQNEAQLEKSRLLSDRFSAERPKGSFSTLEIQRTEQGDSAMYLCASSPQGNGFEQYFGPGTRLTVT.